Each of the 9 T cell receptor beta chains below was sequenced from the same sample in a study of T cells in Graves' hyperthyroidism and ophthalmopathy. The CDR3 regions of TCR beta were amplified from RNA transcripts. TCR CDR3 underwent first-round RT-PCR with the HTBI primer set. TCRdb used MiXCR to reprocess the multiplex PCR reads, holding one entry per CDR3 protein. This table has around 600,000 distinct CDR3 sequences, roughly 15% appearing once. Sequenced material: blood. These receptors originate from a woman between 50 and 59 years old with Graves' ophthalmopathy.

At least ten counts were recorded for this clonotype. The rearrangement uses TRBV6-1 and TRBJ2-7; the D gene is possibly TRBD1 (6 bases). The CDR3 is 15 amino acids. V lost 4 bases and J 0 bases, leaving 13 bases between the germline ends. Per the germline V gene, CDR1 is MNHNS and CDR2 is SASEGT. This CDR3 is CASSVNPDSSYEQYF. In DNA, the CDR3 is TGTGCCAGCAGTGTAAACCCGGACAGCTCCTACGAGCAGTACTTC.

Comments on this clonotype: This may be a read error, as it is one base from a much larger clone. The rearrangement joins TRBV20-1 to TRBJ2-3, with 12 bases that match TRBD2. Germline trimming cut 5 bases from V and 3 bases from J; bases unmatched to any gene: 6. Germline V CDR1 and CDR2: DFQATT, SNEGSKA (reference sequence). The CDR3 sequence is 15 residues long. The CDR3 reads CSAGSSGRGTDTQYF. As DNA, the CDR3 is TGCAGTGCTGGGTCTAGCGGGAGGGGGACAGATACGCAGTATTTT.

The V and J genes are TRBV19 and TRBJ2-2; D is perhaps TRBD2 (6 bases). The V and J ends lost 3 bases and 7 bases respectively, with 9 bases between them. CDR1 LNHDA and CDR2 SQIVND come from the germline V gene (reference sequence). The CDR3 covers 13 residues. CDR3 bases: TGTGCCAGTAGTATGGTGCGGGGCGGGGAGCTGTTTTTT. The encoded protein is CASSMVRGGELFF.

The table lists this clonotype with many counts. The genes are TRBV6-2 or TRBV6-3 and TRBJ2-1; no definite D call. The V and J ends lost 0 bases and 3 bases respectively, with 12 bases between them. The CDR3 contains 16 residues. From germline, CDR1 is MNHEY and CDR2 SVGEGT. The CDR3 region has the DNA TGTGCCAGCAGTTACTCAGGGTTGCCCTACTACAATGAGCAGTTCTTC. Its protein product is CASSYSGLPYYNEQFF.

The chain employs TRBV30 and TRBJ2-3, with D tentatively TRBD2 (6 bases). Germline CDR1 is GTSNPN and CDR2 is SVGIG (reference sequence). The V end lost 2 bases, the J end lost 5 bases, and 17 bases lay between the germline ends. CDR3 size: 15 residues. The CDR3 protein is CAWSNTGGRVDTQYF. The CDR3 DNA reads TGTGCCTGGAGTAATACAGGAGGGCGGGTAGATACGCAGTATTTT.

In this sample, this clonotype turned up many times. The gene calls are TRBV27 and TRBJ1-1, with 8 bases identical to TRBD1. Looked up from germline, CDR1 is MNHEY and CDR2 is SMNVEV (reference sequence). The CDR3 is made up of 13 amino acids. V was clipped by 1 base and J by 10 bases; unmatched bases: 5. CDR3 bases: TGTGCCAGCAGTTTATTAGGACAGGGAAGAGCTTTCTTT. It is translated as CASSLLGQGRAFF.

CDR3 sequence (DNA): TGTGCCAGCAAGCCCGGAGGGGGGGCGCGTTACACTGAAGCTTTCTTT. Translating it yields CASKPGGGARYTEAFF. The chain combines TRBV6-1 with TRBJ1-1, with D perhaps TRBD1 (6 bases). The germline V and J ends were trimmed by 7 bases and 3 bases, with 21 bases remaining between them. Germline V gives CDR1 MNHNS, CDR2 SASEGT. The CDR3 is 16 residues long.

At least ten counts were recorded for this clonotype. The chain joins TRBV6-1 to TRBJ2-2, with D possibly matching TRBD2 (5 bases). V was trimmed by 7 bases and J by 6 bases, leaving 33 bases between them. The CDR3 runs 20 residues. CDR1 is MNHNS, CDR2 SASEGT, per germline. Written as DNA, the CDR3 is TGTGCCAGCACCCTTATAAGGGAGAAGCGGTCTTCGCGGTGGTCCGGGGAGCTGTTTTTT. Translation gives CASTLIREKRSSRWSGELFF.

This clonotype was counted at least ten times. The chain links TRBV5-1 to TRBJ2-7, with 7 bases lining up with TRBD1. With 2 bases clipped from V and 2 bases from J, the junction kept 4 bases outside the gene matches. CDR1 and CDR2 from the germline V gene are SGHRS and YFSETQ. The length of the CDR3 is 14 residues. The CDR3 is CASSFGTAAYEQYF. The CDR3 DNA reads as TGCGCCAGCAGCTTCGGGACAGCTGCCTACGAGCAGTACTTC.